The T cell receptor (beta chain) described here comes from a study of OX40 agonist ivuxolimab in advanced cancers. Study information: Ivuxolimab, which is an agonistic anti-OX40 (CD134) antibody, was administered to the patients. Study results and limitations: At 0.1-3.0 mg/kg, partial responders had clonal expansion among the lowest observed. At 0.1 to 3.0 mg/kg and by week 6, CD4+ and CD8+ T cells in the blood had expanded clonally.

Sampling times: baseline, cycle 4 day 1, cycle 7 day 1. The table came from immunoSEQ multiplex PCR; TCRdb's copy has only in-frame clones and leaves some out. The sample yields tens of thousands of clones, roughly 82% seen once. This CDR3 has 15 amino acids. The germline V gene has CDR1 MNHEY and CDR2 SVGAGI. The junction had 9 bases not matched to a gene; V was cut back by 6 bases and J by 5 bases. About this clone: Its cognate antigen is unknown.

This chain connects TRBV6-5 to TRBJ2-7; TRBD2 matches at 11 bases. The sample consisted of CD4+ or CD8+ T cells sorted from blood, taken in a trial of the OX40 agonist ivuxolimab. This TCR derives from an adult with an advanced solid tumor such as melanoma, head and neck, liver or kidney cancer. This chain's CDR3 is CASSLSGGGPHEQYV. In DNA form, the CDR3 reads TGTGCCAGCAGCCTTAGCGGGGGGGGGCCCCACGAGCAGTACGTC.